Presented here are 17 T cell receptor beta chains from one specimen sequenced in a study of shared clonotypes between healthy human individuals. CD45RO-negative, CCR7-positively selected cells formed the naive CD8 fraction, excluding terminally differentiated effector memory CD45RA+ cells. Using immunoSEQ multiplex PCR, the repertoire was profiled, and TCRdb retains in-frame clones only, with some absent. The sample lists about 680,000 clones, about 90% occurring once. Sequencing was performed on naive CD8+ T cells sorted from blood. The source is a man aged 30 to 45 in good health.

This sequence joins TRBV11-2 and TRBJ2-1; 10 bases match TRBD2. J lost 6 bases, V lost 5 bases, and 7 bases had no gene match. Germline-derived CDR1 and CDR2 are SGHAT and FQNNGV. The CDR3 length is 15 residues. The CDR3: CASSPPAGGPNEQFF. The CDR3 nucleotides are TGTGCCAGCAGCCCCCCAGCGGGAGGGCCCAATGAGCAGTTCTTC. Together with reference TRBV11-2 and TRBJ2-1, the CDR3 gives the full variable domain: EAGVAQSPRYKIIEKRQSVAFWCNPISGHATLYWYQQILGQGPKLLIQFQNNGVVDDSQLPKDRFSAERLKGVDSTLKIQPAKLEDSAVYLCASSPPAGGPNEQFFGPGTRLTVL.

The rearrangement joins TRBV13 to TRBJ2-6; TRBD2 agrees at 8 bases. The CDR3 runs 16 residues. V was clipped by 0 bases and J by 6 bases; unmatched bases: 4. Germline CDR1 is PRHDT and CDR2 is FYEKMQ (reference sequence). As DNA, the CDR3 is TGTGCCAGCAGCTTAGGCTCGGGGGGGATGGCCAACGTCCTGACTTTC. Protein product: CASSLGSGGMANVLTF.

This chain uses TRBV18 with TRBJ2-1; D is tentatively TRBD1 or TRBD2 (5 bases each). Trimming removed 4 bases from V and 10 bases from J, with 14 bases in between. CDR3 length equals 13 residues. Germline V gene lookup returns CDR1 KGHSH and CDR2 LQKENI. This CDR3 is CASSLGRGTEQFF. The CDR3 DNA sequence: TGTGCCAGCTCACTGGGACGGGGAACAGAGCAGTTCTTC.

This clone was counted once. The V gene is TRBV7-9, the J gene TRBJ2-7; 8 bases align to TRBD1. V trimming: 5 bases; J trimming: 2 bases; junction bases outside the gene matches: 5. This CDR3 has 14 amino acids. From germline, CDR1 is SEHNR and CDR2 FQNEAQ (reference sequence). CDR3 protein: CASSPDRDAYEQYF. The CDR3 bases are TGTGCCAGCAGCCCGGACAGGGACGCCTACGAGCAGTACTTC.

The chain employs TRBV7-6 and TRBJ2-7, with 7 positions matching TRBD2. This CDR3 has 18 residues. In germline, CDR1 is SGHVS, CDR2 FNYEAQ. V was clipped by 5 bases and J by 0 bases; unmatched bases: 16. Here the CDR3 DNA reads TGTGCCAGCAGCCAGAAAACTTGGGGAGGGGTGAGCTCCTACGAGCAGTACTTC. Its translation is CASSQKTWGGVSSYEQYF.

The chain links TRBV7-9 to TRBJ1-5; 7 bases match TRBD1. Germline lookup yields CDR1 SEHNR and CDR2 FQNEAQ (reference sequence). With V trimmed by 4 bases and J by 0 bases, 3 bases remained unmatched. The CDR3 is 15 residues long. In DNA form, the CDR3 reads TGTGCCAGCAGCTCACAGGGGACTAGCAATCAGCCCCAGCATTTT. Its protein is CASSSQGTSNQPQHF. Full variable domain (rest looked up from reference TRBV7-9 and TRBJ1-5): DTGVSQNPRHKITKRGQNVTFRCDPISEHNRLYWYRQTLGQGPEFLTYFQNEAQLEKSRLLSDRFSAERPKGSFSTLEIQRTEQGDSAMYLCASSSQGTSNQPQHFGDGTRLSIL.

This chain connects TRBV9 to TRBJ2-7; D possibly corresponds to TRBD1 (6 bases). The CDR3 loop spans 15 amino acids. Trimming pared 3 bases from V and 1 base from J, leaving 14 bases between. Germline CDR1 reads SGDLS; CDR2 reads YYNGEE. DNA of the CDR3: TGTGCCAGCAGCGGGGGACACACTGGGTCCTACGAGCAGTACTTC. Translated: CASSGGHTGSYEQYF.

The chain is built from TRBV30 and TRBJ1-2; D ambiguous. Germline-derived CDR1 and CDR2 are GTSNPN and SVGIG (reference sequence). V was clipped by 4 bases and J by 7 bases, with 16 bases between them. CDR3 length: 13 amino acids. The CDR3, as DNA: TGTGCCTGGACTCCGGGAATTTTTGGTGGCTACACCTTC. This encodes CAWTPGIFGGYTF.

The chain has TRBV25-1 and TRBJ2-3; D call uncertain. Germline CDR1 reads MGHDK; CDR2 reads SYGVNS. The CDR3 has 14 amino acids. Trimming shortened V by 4 bases and J by 2 bases, and 10 bases separated the two germline ends. The CDR3 DNA reads as TGTGCCAGCAGTGGAACCCCGCACACAGATACGCAGTATTTT. This encodes CASSGTPHTDTQYF.

This chain joins TRBV2 and TRBJ2-1; TRBD1 or TRBD2 may be the D gene (5 bases each). Germline CDR1 SNHLY, CDR2 FYNNEI. The ends were cut back, 4 bases at V and 0 bases at J, with 13 bases in the middle. CDR3 size: 16 residues. CDR3 in DNA: TGTGCCAGCAGTGGGGGGTCCGATGGCTCCTACAATGAGCAGTTCTTC. Translated, it gives CASSGGSDGSYNEQFF.

The chain joins TRBV7-9 to TRBJ2-3, with D maybe TRBD2 (6 bases). The CDR3 is 15 residues long. The V gene lost 7 bases and the J gene lost 0 bases, with 14 bases spanning the gap. Germline CDR1 is SEHNR and CDR2 is FQNEAQ (reference sequence). The CDR3 protein is CASKMTGSSTDTQYF. In nucleotides, the CDR3 is TGTGCCAGCAAGATGACCGGGAGTAGCACAGATACGCAGTATTTT.

Regarding this clone: Other DNA sequences within the sample encode an identical CDR3. The chain links TRBV28 to TRBJ2-3, with D perhaps TRBD1 (6 bases). The CDR3 has 14 residues. Between the trimmed V and J ends, which lost 3 bases and 2 bases, there was a span of 9 bases. CDR1 is MDHEN and CDR2 is SYDVKM in the germline V gene. CDR3 DNA sequence: TGTGCCAGCAGTTTTACAGGGAACACAGATACGCAGTATTTT. Its protein is CASSFTGNTDTQYF.

V gene TRBV11-2 combines with J gene TRBJ2-1; 16 nucleotides agree with TRBD2. Germline V gives CDR1 SGHAT, CDR2 FQNNGV. J lost 5 bases, V lost 3 bases, and 7 bases had no gene match. The CDR3 runs to 18 residues. The CDR3 nucleotides are TGTGCCAGCAGCTTGGGACTAGCGGGAGGGCCAGACGACAATGAGCAGTTCTTC. Amino acids: CASSLGLAGGPDDNEQFF. The full variable domain, rest sourced from reference TRBV11-2 and TRBJ2-1, is EAGVAQSPRYKIIEKRQSVAFWCNPISGHATLYWYQQILGQGPKLLIQFQNNGVVDDSQLPKDRFSAERLKGVDSTLKIQPAKLEDSAVYLCASSLGLAGGPDDNEQFFGPGTRLTVL.

The chain recombines TRBV28 with TRBJ1-1; 10 bases are a match to TRBD1. Germline V lookup: CDR1 MDHEN, CDR2 SYDVKM. The V segment lost 6 bases and the J segment 8 bases; nucleotides outside the gene matches: 15. The length of the CDR3 is 16 residues. The CDR3 bases are TGTGCCAGCAGCCTCGACAGGGGGCGCCGGCGGATGGAAGCTTTCTTT. It yields the protein CASSLDRGRRRMEAFF.

V is TRBV9 and J is TRBJ2-4; D is uncertain. This CDR3 is built from 21 residues. Germline V gene sequence: CDR1 SGDLS, CDR2 YYNGEE. V gave up 3 bases and J gave up 0 bases, with 28 bases separating them. CDR3 region: CASSGESTPPGPALAKNIQYF. CDR3 DNA: TGTGCCAGCAGCGGAGAATCGACTCCTCCTGGCCCAGCATTAGCCAAAAACATTCAGTACTTC.

The chain joins TRBV2 to TRBJ1-2; D might be TRBD1 (5 bases). Trimming took 10 bases from V and 3 from J, leaving 12 bases between them. The CDR3 totals 12 residues. Looked up from germline, CDR1 is SNHLY and CDR2 is FYNNEI. DNA for the CDR3: TGTGCCACGAGGGACGCACACTATGGCTACACCTTC. Translated, it gives CATRDAHYGYTF.

This chain connects TRBV11-2 to TRBJ2-7; no definite D call. The CDR3 spans 13 residues. From germline, CDR1 is SGHAT and CDR2 FQNNGV. V was trimmed by 4 bases and J by 2 bases, leaving 9 bases between them. The CDR3 region has the DNA TGTGCCAGCAGCTCTCTTAGGGCCTACGAGCAGTACTTC. Translated: CASSSLRAYEQYF.